This T cell receptor beta chain was sequenced in a study of T-cell reconstitution after alpha-beta-depleted transplantation in children. In its sample, this clonotype was seen a few times. Germline CDR1 SQVTM, CDR2 ANQGSEA. The ends were cut back, 7 bases at V and 5 bases at J, with 14 bases in the middle. The CDR3 length is 12 residues. Preparation of the TCRbeta library used unique molecular identifiers. TCRdb re-called the PCR reads through MiXCR, storing one row per CDR3 protein. This sample carries roughly 300,000 distinct CDR3 sequences, roughly 9.5% of them seen once, and the ten largest clones take roughly a tenth.

This TCR came from a human donor who donated a stem cell graft to a child with SCID. Sequenced here: PBMCs from the stem cell graft donor, sampled from the stem cell graft. The J gene is TRBJ2-5, the V gene TRBV29-1; D perhaps matches TRBD2 (5 bases). The chain's CDR3 is CSGQAGWETQYF. The CDR3 nucleotides read TGCAGCGGGCAGGCGGGTTGGGAGACCCAGTACTTC.